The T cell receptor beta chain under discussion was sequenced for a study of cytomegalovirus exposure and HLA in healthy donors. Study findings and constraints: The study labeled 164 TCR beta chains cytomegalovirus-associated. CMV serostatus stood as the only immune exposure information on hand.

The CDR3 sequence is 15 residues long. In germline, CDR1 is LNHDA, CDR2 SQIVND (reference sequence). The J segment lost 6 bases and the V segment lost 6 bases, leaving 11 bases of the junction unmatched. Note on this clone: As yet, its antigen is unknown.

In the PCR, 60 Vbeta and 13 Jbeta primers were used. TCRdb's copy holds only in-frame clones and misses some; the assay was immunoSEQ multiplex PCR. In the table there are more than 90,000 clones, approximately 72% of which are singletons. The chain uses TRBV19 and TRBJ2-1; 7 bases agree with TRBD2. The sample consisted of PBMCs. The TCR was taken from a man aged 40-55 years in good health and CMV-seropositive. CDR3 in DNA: TGTGCCAGTAGCCGCCGGGACTACCTTTTCAATGAGCAGTTCTTC. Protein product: CASSRRDYLFNEQFF.